This passage covers 30 T cell receptor beta chains from one sample sequenced in a study of T cells in Graves' hyperthyroidism and ophthalmopathy. RNA transcripts gave rise to amplified TCR beta CDR3 regions. In the first-round RT-PCR of the TCR CDR3, the HTBI primer set was used. TCRdb reanalysed the multiplex PCR reads using MiXCR and keeps one entry per CDR3 protein. Among some 370,000 distinct CDR3 sequences listed, 11% to 15% were seen once. Sequencing was carried out using blood. The receptors were gathered from a man aged 45-65 years with Graves' ophthalmopathy.

Many counts were recorded for this clonotype. The chain links TRBV3-1 to TRBJ2-5; 10 bases map to TRBD1. Germline trimming cut 1 base from V and 4 bases from J; bases unmatched to any gene: 6. In germline, CDR1 is LGHDT, CDR2 YNNKEL (reference sequence). CDR3 size: 16 residues. In DNA form, the CDR3 reads TGTGCCAGCAGCCAAGGGACAGGGGGGGACGGAGAGACCCAGTACTTC. Protein product: CASSQGTGGDGETQYF.

This clonotype was detected many times. The chain links TRBV12-3 or TRBV12-4 to TRBJ2-2; 9 positions match TRBD2. The CDR3 runs 16 residues. V gave up 6 bases and J gave up 3 bases; unmatched junction bases: 8. CDR3 region: CASRTSGRPYTGELFF. In DNA, the CDR3 is TGTGCCAGCAGGACCAGCGGGAGGCCGTACACCGGGGAGCTGTTTTTT.

This clonotype occurred a few times. The genes are TRBV24-1 and TRBJ2-2, with D uncertain. CDR1 is KGHDR, CDR2 SFDVKD, per germline. The V and J ends lost 6 bases and 2 bases respectively, with 6 bases between them. The CDR3 extends over 13 amino acids. Written as DNA, the CDR3 is TGTGCCACCAGTTGGATCAACACCGGGGAGCTGTTTTTT. It yields the protein CATSWINTGELFF.

To note about this clonotype: Possible read error: a much larger clone is one base away. The J gene is TRBJ2-7, the V gene TRBV4-1; TRBD1 matches 7 bases. Germline CDR1 MGHRA, CDR2 YSYEKL. This CDR3 is built from 15 residues. V lost 2 bases, J lost 2 bases, and 6 bases stayed unmatched. This CDR3 is CASSQTGDITYEQYF. CDR3 coding DNA: TGCGCCAGCAGCCAAACAGGGGATATTACCTACGAGCAGTACTTC.

This clonotype has a count of ten or more. The chain couples TRBV20-1 to TRBJ2-5; 13 bases are a match to TRBD2. In germline, CDR1 is DFQATT, CDR2 SNEGSKA (reference sequence). The CDR3 consists of 16 residues. Unmatched junction bases numbered 7, after V lost 1 base and J lost 5 bases. The DNA for the CDR3 is TGCAGTGCTAGAGGGACTAGCGGGAGCGGCGGGGAGACCCAGTACTTC. Translated, it gives CSARGTSGSGGETQYF.

This clonotype was detected only a few times. For the CDR3, the DNA is TGTGCCACCAGCCAATCCGGGACTAGCCCCTACAATGAGCAGTTCTTC. It specifies CATSQSGTSPYNEQFF. This chain links TRBV15 with TRBJ2-1; TRBD2 matches at 9 bases. Trimming cost V 5 bases and J 2 bases; bases outside gene matches: 7. This CDR3 contains 16 residues. The V gene's germline CDR1 is LNHNV and CDR2 YYDKDF (reference sequence).

CDR3 sequence (DNA): TGCGCCAGCAGCCATCGACAGGGGGGGGCCACAAATGAAAAACTGTTTTTT. Its protein is CASSHRQGGATNEKLFF. This chain connects TRBV4-1 to TRBJ1-4; 9 positions agree with TRBD1. This CDR3 is 17 amino acids long. With V trimmed by 3 bases and J by 5 bases, 10 bases remained unmatched. From germline, CDR1 is MGHRA and CDR2 YSYEKL.

This clonotype was picked up many times. CDR3 sequence (DNA): TGCAGCGCCCCTGGACTAGCGTGGGTCAACCAAGAGACCCAGTACTTC. Its translation is CSAPGLAWVNQETQYF. The V gene is TRBV20-1, the J gene TRBJ2-5, with 9 bases fitting TRBD2. This CDR3 contains 16 residues. In germline, CDR1 is DFQATT, CDR2 SNEGSKA (reference sequence).

In DNA, the CDR3 is TGTGCCAGCAGCTTAGGGTGGTGGGACAGTACCTACGAGCAGTACTTC. Its translation: CASSLGWWDSTYEQYF. The V and J genes are TRBV7-8 and TRBJ2-7; 7 nucleotides match TRBD1. From germline, CDR1 is SGHVS and CDR2 FQNEAQ. Trimming removed 1 base from V and 2 bases from J; junction bases left unmatched: 8. The CDR3 totals 16 residues.

V usage is TRBV29-1 and J usage is TRBJ1-4; D is unclear. V lost 6 bases and J lost 7, with 15 bases in between. The CDR3 is 13 amino acids. Germline CDR1 and CDR2: SQVTM and ANQGSEA. The CDR3 spells CSVDGDLGEKLFF. DNA of the CDR3: TGCAGCGTCGACGGCGACCTTGGTGAAAAACTGTTTTTT.

The sample holds a few counts of this clonotype. The J gene is TRBJ2-3, the V gene TRBV29-1; 12 positions match TRBD2. The CDR3 length is 19 residues. Per germline, CDR1 SQVTM and CDR2 ANQGSEA. With 6 bases clipped from V and 1 base from J, the junction kept 17 bases outside the gene matches. Here the CDR3 DNA reads TGCAGCGTAGGGAACCCTAGCGGGAGGGCGGCCGGGCGCACAGATACGCAGTATTTT. Translation gives CSVGNPSGRAAGRTDTQYF.

The sample holds a few counts of this clonotype. The V and J genes are TRBV7-9 and TRBJ2-7; 8 bases match TRBD2. Germline CDR1 and CDR2: SEHNR and FQNEAQ (reference sequence). This CDR3 is 17 amino acids long. V lost 6 bases to trimming and J lost 4 bases; unmatched junction nucleotides: 17. The DNA for the CDR3 is TGTGCCAGCAGTAATAGACGGGTAGCGGGACGGAGTTACGAGCAGTACTTC. Protein product: CASSNRRVAGRSYEQYF.

This clonotype was found many times. The rearrangement uses TRBV2 and TRBJ1-4; no firm D call. Trimming stripped 1 base from V and 3 bases from J, with 15 bases between. This CDR3 has 17 amino acids. The germline gives CDR1 SNHLY, CDR2 FYNNEI. The CDR3, as DNA: TGTGCCAGCAGTGAAGGTCTGCATGGGTGGCCTAATGAAAAACTGTTTTTT. Translating it yields CASSEGLHGWPNEKLFF. Drawing the rest from reference TRBV2 and TRBJ1-4, the complete variable domain is EPEVTQTPSHQVTQMGQEVILRCVPISNHLYFYWYRQILGQKVEFLVSFYNNEISEKSEIFDDQFSVERPDGSNFTLKIRSTKLEDSAMYFCASSEGLHGWPNEKLFFGSGTQLSVL.

The gene calls are TRBV20-1 and TRBJ2-7; 9 bases line up with TRBD2. CDR1 and CDR2 from the germline V gene are DFQATT and SNEGSKA (reference sequence). V trimming: 6 bases; J trimming: 0 bases; junction bases outside the gene matches: 9. The CDR3 consists of 15 residues. CDR3 coding DNA: TGCAGTGCCGGGGGCACTAGCGGGTTCTCCTACGAGCAGTACTTC. Translating it yields CSAGGTSGFSYEQYF.

The table lists this clonotype with many counts. This sequence joins TRBV27 and TRBJ2-7; the D call may be TRBD1 or TRBD2 (6 bases each). Trimming took 0 bases from V and 9 from J, leaving 15 bases between them. The CDR3 length is 14 residues. Looked up from germline, CDR1 is MNHEY and CDR2 is SMNVEV (reference sequence). DNA for the CDR3: TGTGCCAGCAGTTTATCGGGGGGCCAGAAAGGGCAGTACTTC. Encoded protein: CASSLSGGQKGQYF.

This clonotype came up many times. The V gene is TRBV7-9, the J gene TRBJ2-7, with a possible D match to TRBD1 (7 bases). Germline loops: CDR1 SEHNR, CDR2 FQNEAQ (reference sequence). The V end lost 5 bases, the J end lost 6 bases, and 11 bases lay between the germline ends. This CDR3 is 12 amino acids long. The CDR3: CASSAGGPEQYF. CDR3 sequence (DNA): TGTGCCAGCAGCGCAGGGGGGCCCGAGCAGTACTTC.

In this sample, this clonotype turned up a few times. This may come from a read error, since a much larger clone is one base off. V is TRBV11-2 and J is TRBJ2-7; 9 bases agree with TRBD1. Germline trimming cut 6 bases from V and 0 bases from J; bases unmatched to any gene: 6. The CDR3 totals 15 residues. Germline CDR1 is SGHAT and CDR2 is FQNNGV. The CDR3 region has the DNA TGTGCCAGCAGACGTCCGGGACAGGGCTCCTACGAGCAGTACTTC. This encodes CASRRPGQGSYEQYF.

Only a few counts were recorded for this clonotype. The CDR3 DNA reads as TGTGCCAGCTCACCACGGGCCCTACGGGGCAATGAGCAGTTCTTC. Its protein product is CASSPRALRGNEQFF. The chain is built from TRBV18 and TRBJ2-1; a possible D gene is TRBD2 (5 bases). The V end lost 1 base, the J end lost 6 bases, and 13 bases lay between the germline ends. Germline CDR1 reads KGHSH; CDR2 reads LQKENI. CDR3 length equals 15 residues. Using reference TRBV18 and TRBJ2-1 for the parts outside the CDR3, the full variable domain is NAGVMQNPRHLVRRRGQEARLRCSPMKGHSHVYWYRQLPEEGLKFMVYLQKENIIDESGMPKERFSAEFPKEGPSILRIQQVVRGDSAAYFCASSPRALRGNEQFFGPGTRLTVL.

This clonotype was observed many times. The rearrangement uses TRBV20-1 and TRBJ1-1; D is perhaps TRBD1 (5 bases). CDR1 and CDR2 (germline): DFQATT, SNEGSKA (reference sequence). Trimming cost V 3 bases and J 1 base, with 9 bases left between them. This CDR3 contains 13 residues. The CDR3 here is CSASNGQNTEAFF. Written as DNA, the CDR3 is TGCAGTGCTAGTAACGGACAGAACACTGAAGCTTTCTTT.

This clonotype was seen only a few times. V gene TRBV5-5 combines with J gene TRBJ2-5, with 8 bases lining up with TRBD1. Germline V gene data show CDR1 as SGHKS and CDR2 as YYEKEE (reference sequence). The V and J ends lost 4 bases and 4 bases, in that order; junction bases with no gene match: 12. The length of the CDR3 is 16 residues. The CDR3 protein is CASSTTGTGGLETQYF. In DNA, the CDR3 is TGTGCCAGCAGCACAACTGGAACAGGGGGGTTAGAGACCCAGTACTTC.

This clonotype has a count of ten or more. The CDR3 here is CASSQVGQETQYF. In nucleotides, the CDR3 is TGTGCCAGCAGCCAAGTAGGCCAAGAGACCCAGTACTTC. The rearrangement links TRBV3-1 to TRBJ2-5; the D is unclear. Germline CDR1 reads LGHDT; CDR2 reads YNNKEL (reference sequence). Trimming cost V 1 base and J 1 base, with 4 bases left between them. This CDR3 has 13 residues.

Many counts were recorded for this clonotype. The gene calls are TRBV2 and TRBJ1-2; D gene uncertain. The CDR3 length is 14 residues. In germline, CDR1 is SNHLY, CDR2 FYNNEI. Trimming cost V 2 bases and J 4 bases, with 11 bases left between them. This chain's CDR3 is CASSENAGVYGYTF. The CDR3 DNA is TGTGCCAGCAGTGAAAACGCAGGCGTCTATGGCTACACCTTC.

This clonotype was seen repeatedly, ten times or more. The CDR3 coding sequence is TGTGCCAGCAGCCAAACGATGGACTACGAGCAGTACTTC. It specifies CASSQTMDYEQYF. The chain employs TRBV3-1 and TRBJ2-7; no reliable D call. Trimming removed 2 bases at V and 3 bases at J, with 8 bases between. Per germline, CDR1 LGHDT and CDR2 YNNKEL (reference sequence). The CDR3 has 13 amino acids.

As to this clonotype: This clone may be a read error of a much larger clone one base away. The rearrangement uses TRBV28 and TRBJ1-1, with D unresolved. CDR1 is MDHEN, CDR2 SYDVKM, per germline. V lost 3 bases to trimming and J lost 7 bases, with 6 bases between them. CDR3 size: 11 residues. The CDR3 sequence: CASSFPNEAFF. CDR3 bases: TGTGCCAGCAGTTTCCCGAATGAAGCTTTCTTT.

This clonotype showed up many times. The chain combines TRBV5-1 with TRBJ2-3; 11 positions agree with TRBD1. The V segment lost 3 bases and the J segment 3 bases; nucleotides outside the gene matches: 3. Germline V lookup: CDR1 SGHRS, CDR2 YFSETQ. The CDR3 spans 15 residues. The CDR3 DNA reads as TGCGCCAGCAGCTGGGGGACAGGGGGTACAGATACGCAGTATTTT. Amino acid sequence: CASSWGTGGTDTQYF.

This clonotype has at least ten counts. This chain joins TRBV12-3 or TRBV12-4 and TRBJ2-7, with D uncertain. Trimming left V 7 bases short and J 4 bases short, with 8 bases between. The CDR3 covers 11 residues. CDR3 DNA: TGTGCCAGCATTTTTCCATACGAGCAGTACTTC. It encodes CASIFPYEQYF.

The rearrangement uses TRBV19 and TRBJ2-5; TRBD2 aligns across 13 bases. The CDR3 consists of 14 residues. V trimming: 6 bases; J trimming: 6 bases; junction bases outside the gene matches: 4. CDR1 is LNHDA and CDR2 is SQIVND in the germline V gene (reference sequence). The CDR3 region is CASRGLAGPQTQYF. The CDR3 DNA follows: TGTGCCAGTAGGGGACTAGCGGGACCTCAGACCCAGTACTTC. Using reference TRBV19 and TRBJ2-5 for the parts outside the CDR3, the full variable domain is DGGITQSPKYLFRKEGQNVTLSCEQNLNHDAMYWYRQDPGQGLRLIYYSQIVNDFQKGDIAEGYSVSREKKESFPLTVTSAQKNPTAFYLCASRGLAGPQTQYFGPGTRLLVL.

The chain combines TRBV19 with TRBJ2-1, with 7 bases matching TRBD2. The CDR3 runs 16 residues. V was clipped by 5 bases and J by 1 base; unmatched bases: 8. Germline V gene data show CDR1 as LNHDA and CDR2 as SQIVND (reference sequence). CDR3 DNA: TGTGCCAGTAGTTCCGGTGGCGGGGGATCCTACAATGAGCAGTTCTTC. It specifies CASSSGGGGSYNEQFF.

This clonotype was picked up a small number of times. J is TRBJ1-1 and V is TRBV20-1; D gene uncertain. This CDR3 is built from 13 residues. Germline CDR1 reads DFQATT; CDR2 reads SNEGSKA (reference sequence). The CDR3 bases are TGCAGCGAAAGAAGCGGGCGCGGCACTGAAGCTTTCTTT. Protein product: CSERSGRGTEAFF.

This clonotype was counted many times. The chain employs TRBV6-1 and TRBJ2-3; 9 bases are a match to TRBD2. The J segment lost 4 bases and the V segment lost 4 bases, leaving 9 bases of the junction unmatched. The CDR3 runs 16 residues. Germline lookup yields CDR1 MNHNS and CDR2 SASEGT. The CDR3 spells CASSARGSGRSDTQYF. The CDR3 region has the DNA TGTGCCAGCAGTGCCCGGGGAAGCGGGAGGTCAGATACGCAGTATTTT.